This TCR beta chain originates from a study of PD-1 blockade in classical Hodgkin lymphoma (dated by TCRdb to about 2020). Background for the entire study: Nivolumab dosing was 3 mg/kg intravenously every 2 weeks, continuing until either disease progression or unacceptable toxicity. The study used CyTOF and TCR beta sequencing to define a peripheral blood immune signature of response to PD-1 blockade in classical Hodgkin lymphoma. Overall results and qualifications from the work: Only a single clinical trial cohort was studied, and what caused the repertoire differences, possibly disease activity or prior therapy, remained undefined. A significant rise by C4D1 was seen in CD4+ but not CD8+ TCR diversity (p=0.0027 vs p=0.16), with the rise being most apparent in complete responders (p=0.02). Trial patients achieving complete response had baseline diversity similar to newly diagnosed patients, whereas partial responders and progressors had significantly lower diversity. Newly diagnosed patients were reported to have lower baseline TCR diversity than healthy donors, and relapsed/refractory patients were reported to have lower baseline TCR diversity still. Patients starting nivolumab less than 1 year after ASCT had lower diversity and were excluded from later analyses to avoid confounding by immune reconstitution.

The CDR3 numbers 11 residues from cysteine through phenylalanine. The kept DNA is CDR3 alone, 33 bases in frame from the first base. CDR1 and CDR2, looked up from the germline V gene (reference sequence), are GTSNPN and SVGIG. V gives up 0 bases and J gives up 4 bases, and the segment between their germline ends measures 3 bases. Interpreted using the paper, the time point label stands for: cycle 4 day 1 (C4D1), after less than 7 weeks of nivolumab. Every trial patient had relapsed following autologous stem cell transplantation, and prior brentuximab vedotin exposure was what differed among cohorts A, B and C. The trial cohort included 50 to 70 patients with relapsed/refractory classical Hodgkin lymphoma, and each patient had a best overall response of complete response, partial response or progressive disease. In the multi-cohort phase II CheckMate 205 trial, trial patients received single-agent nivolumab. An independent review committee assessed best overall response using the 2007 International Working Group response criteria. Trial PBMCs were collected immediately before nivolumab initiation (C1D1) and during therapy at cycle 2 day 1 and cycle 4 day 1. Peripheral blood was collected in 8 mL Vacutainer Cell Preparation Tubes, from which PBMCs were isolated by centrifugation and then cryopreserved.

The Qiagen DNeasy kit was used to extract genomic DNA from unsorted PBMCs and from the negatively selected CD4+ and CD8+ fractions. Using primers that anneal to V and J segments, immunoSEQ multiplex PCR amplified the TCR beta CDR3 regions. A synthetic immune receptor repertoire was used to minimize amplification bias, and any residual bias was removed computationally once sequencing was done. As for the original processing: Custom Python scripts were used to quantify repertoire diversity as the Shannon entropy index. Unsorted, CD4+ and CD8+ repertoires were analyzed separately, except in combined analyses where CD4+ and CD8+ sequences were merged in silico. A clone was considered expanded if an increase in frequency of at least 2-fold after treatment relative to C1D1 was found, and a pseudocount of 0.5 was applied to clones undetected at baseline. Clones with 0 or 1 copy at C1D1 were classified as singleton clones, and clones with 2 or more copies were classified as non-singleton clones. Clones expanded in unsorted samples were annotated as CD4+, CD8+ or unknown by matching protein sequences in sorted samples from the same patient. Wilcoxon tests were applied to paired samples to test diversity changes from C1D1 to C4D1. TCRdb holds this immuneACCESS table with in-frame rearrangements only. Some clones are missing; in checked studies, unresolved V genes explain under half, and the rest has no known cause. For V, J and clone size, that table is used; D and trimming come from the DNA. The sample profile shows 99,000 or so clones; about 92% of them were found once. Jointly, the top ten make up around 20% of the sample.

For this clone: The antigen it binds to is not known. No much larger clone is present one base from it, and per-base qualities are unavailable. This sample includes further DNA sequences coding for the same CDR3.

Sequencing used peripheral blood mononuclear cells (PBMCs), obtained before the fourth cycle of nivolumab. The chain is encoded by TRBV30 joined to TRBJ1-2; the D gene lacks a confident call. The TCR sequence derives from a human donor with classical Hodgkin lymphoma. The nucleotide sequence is TGTGCCTGGAGTGTTGGCTATGGCTACACCTTC. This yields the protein CAWSVGYGYTF.